This T cell receptor beta chain was documented in a study of identical twins. TCRdb ran MiXCR on the 5' RACE reads and lists one entry per CDR3 protein. The data contain 690,000 or so distinct CDR3 sequences, 8.6% of them seen just once; the ten biggest clones take up 0.98%. This sample was shared with a second study, whose subject was yellow fever vaccine responses in identical twins.

The sequence was obtained from a woman under 30 in good health. Sequenced input: PBMCs.

The CDR3 region is CASSLGTSKQYF. CDR3 DNA sequence: TGTGCCAGCAGCCTAGGTACCTCCAAGCAGTATTTT. The rearrangement links TRBV6-4 to TRBJ2-3; D gene uncertain. This CDR3 has 12 residues. CDR1 is MRHNA and CDR2 is SNTAGT in the germline V gene. Trimming stripped 6 bases from V and 11 bases from J, with 15 bases between.